The 16 T cell receptor beta chains below come from one sample, sequenced in a study of blood T cell repertoires in COVID-19. Sequenced by immunoSEQ multiplex PCR; TCRdb stores in-frame clones only, minus some. The table lists approximately 58,000 clones, 90% of them singletons. Specimen: peripheral blood. The origin of the receptors is a woman aged 80 or over with active COVID-19.

V usage is TRBV11-2 and J usage is TRBJ2-7, with 12 bases matching TRBD1. The CDR3 is 18 residues long. The V and J ends lost 6 bases and 2 bases, in that order; junction bases with no gene match: 14. Germline V gene sequence: CDR1 SGHAT, CDR2 FQNNGV. The CDR3 region has the DNA TGTGCCAGCAGGCGCCTGTCTTCCGGGACAGGGGGCACCTACGAGCAGTACTTC. This codes for CASRRLSSGTGGTYEQYF.

This chain joins TRBV12-3 or TRBV12-4 and TRBJ2-4; D gene uncertain. This CDR3 has 13 amino acids. The V end lost 5 bases, the J end lost 4 bases, and 9 bases lay between the germline ends. The CDR3 sequence is CASSNSMKNIQYF. The CDR3 region has the DNA TGTGCCAGCAGTAATAGCATGAAAAACATTCAGTACTTC.

The J gene is TRBJ2-2, the V gene TRBV5-1, with 11 bases fitting TRBD1. V lost 4 bases and J lost 4; bases outside the gene matches: 0. Germline CDR1 is SGHRS and CDR2 is YFSETQ. This CDR3 has 14 amino acids. Written as DNA, the CDR3 is TGCGCCAGCAGCGGGACAGGGGGCACCGGGGAGCTGTTTTTT. Its protein is CASSGTGGTGELFF.

This clone was seen a handful of times. The rearrangement uses TRBV19 and TRBJ2-5; D is undetermined. Trimming pared 5 bases from V and 2 bases from J, leaving 15 bases between. CDR1 and CDR2 from the germline V gene are LNHDA and SQIVND (reference sequence). CDR3 length: 15 residues. DNA of the CDR3: TGTGCCAGTAGTGTCGCAGGTTATGGGCAAGAGACCCAGTACTTC. This codes for CASSVAGYGQETQYF. Full variable domain (remainder filled in from reference TRBV19 and TRBJ2-5): DGGITQSPKYLFRKEGQNVTLSCEQNLNHDAMYWYRQDPGQGLRLIYYSQIVNDFQKGDIAEGYSVSREKKESFPLTVTSAQKNPTAFYLCASSVAGYGQETQYFGPGTRLLVL.

The chain employs TRBV9 and TRBJ2-3; 8 bases map to TRBD2. The CDR3 runs to 14 residues. Germline V gene data show CDR1 as SGDLS and CDR2 as YYNGEE. Losses at the gene ends were 3 bases for V and 4 bases for J; bases not matched to a gene: 4. CDR3 nucleotide sequence: TGTGCCAGCAGCGAGGGGACTAGGTCAGATACGCAGTATTTT. Translation: CASSEGTRSDTQYF.

This clone occurred once. The chain is built from TRBV11-2 and TRBJ2-1; 13 bases fit TRBD2. Germline V gives CDR1 SGHAT, CDR2 FQNNGV. This CDR3 region has 15 residues. With 5 bases clipped from V and 5 bases from J, the junction kept 3 bases outside the gene matches. The CDR3 loop is CASSQGLAGHNEQFF. CDR3 coding DNA: TGTGCCAGCAGCCAGGGACTAGCGGGGCACAATGAGCAGTTCTTC.

This clone was seen once. The chain carries TRBV18 and TRBJ1-5; TRBD1 aligns across 7 bases. CDR3 length: 16 residues. Trimming at V came to 4 bases and at J to 7 bases, leaving 13 bases not matched to a gene. Germline V gene data show CDR1 as KGHSH and CDR2 as LQKENI. CDR3 sequence (DNA): TGTGCCAGCTCACGTCGACAGGGTGGGGAAGGGCAGCCCCAGCATTTT. Its protein product is CASSRRQGGEGQPQHF.

The rearrangement uses TRBV24-1 and TRBJ2-1, with 7 bases aligning to TRBD2. The length of the CDR3 is 15 residues. V lost 5 bases to trimming and J lost 0 bases; unmatched junction nucleotides: 3. Per germline, CDR1 KGHDR and CDR2 SFDVKD. The CDR3 nucleotides read TGTGCCACCAGTGTGGGGGGGAGCTCCTACAATGAGCAGTTCTTC. Translating gives CATSVGGSSYNEQFF.

V is TRBV28 and J is TRBJ2-5; D is possibly TRBD1 (5 bases). Germline CDR1 reads MDHEN; CDR2 reads SYDVKM. This CDR3 contains 12 residues. V lost 4 bases to trimming and J lost 7 bases, with 10 bases between them. The CDR3 DNA sequence: TGTGCCAGCAGTTCCAGGGTAGGGACCCAGTACTTC. Translated, it gives CASSSRVGTQYF. Complete variable domain (other parts from reference TRBV28 and TRBJ2-5): DVKVTQSSRYLVKRTGEKVFLECVQDMDHENMFWYRQDPGLGLRLIYFSYDVKMKEKGDIPEGYSVSREKKERFSLILESASTNQTSMYLCASSSRVGTQYFGPGTRLLVL.

In DNA form, the CDR3 reads TGCGCCACCCCTGGCCTGGGTAGCGGGAGGGTATTAGAGACCCAGTACTTC. Amino acids: CATPGLGSGRVLETQYF. This sequence joins TRBV10-1 and TRBJ2-5, with TRBD2 matching over 11 bases. Looked up from germline, CDR1 is WNHNN and CDR2 is SYGVQD (reference sequence). The V and J ends lost 10 bases and 4 bases, in that order; junction bases with no gene match: 17. The CDR3 has 17 residues.

The genes are TRBV5-1 and TRBJ2-1; 8 bases fit TRBD2. This CDR3 has 15 residues. Unmatched junction bases numbered 13, after V lost 5 bases and J lost 9 bases. Looked up from germline, CDR1 is SGHRS and CDR2 is YFSETQ. As DNA, the CDR3 is TGCGCCAGCAGTCCACTTACGGGAGGGCCCAGTGAGCAGTTCTTC. It specifies CASSPLTGGPSEQFF.

V gene TRBV5-4 combines with J gene TRBJ2-3, with 9 bases that match TRBD2. The CDR3 loop spans 16 amino acids. The germline CDR1 and CDR2 sequences are SGHNT and YYREEE (reference sequence). V shed 3 bases and J 5 bases; nucleotides not matched to a gene: 10. The CDR3 DNA sequence: TGTGCCAGCAGCTCCCGGGCGGGGGGGCTCGAAGATACGCAGTATTTT. Protein product: CASSSRAGGLEDTQYF.

V gene TRBV5-3 combines with J gene TRBJ2-7; tentatively, D is TRBD1 (6 bases). TRBV5-3 is classed as an ORF, of uncertain function. V was cut by 4 bases and J by 3 bases, with 17 bases left in between. This CDR3 has 15 amino acids. CDR3: CARSPTWTDIYEQYF. The DNA of the CDR3 is TGTGCCAGAAGCCCCACGTGGACAGATATCTACGAGCAGTACTTC.

The V call is TRBV30, the J call TRBJ2-5, with 10 nucleotides matching TRBD1. Germline lookup yields CDR1 GTSNPN and CDR2 SVGIG (reference sequence). This CDR3 has 12 residues. The V and J ends lost 8 bases and 5 bases, in that order; junction bases with no gene match: 5. DNA for the CDR3: TGTGCCGGGGACAGGGGATGGGAGACCCAGTACTTC. Translation: CAGDRGWETQYF.

The V gene is TRBV12-3 or TRBV12-4, the J gene TRBJ2-7; no definite D call. The CDR3 runs 13 residues. V was trimmed by 1 base and J by 3 bases, leaving 7 bases between them. The CDR3: CASSLGAGYEQYV. CDR3 coding DNA: TGTGCCAGCAGTTTAGGCGCAGGCTACGAGCAGTACGTC.

This clone was seen once. This chain joins TRBV5-5 and TRBJ2-1, with TRBD2 matching 13 bases. The CDR3 length is 15 residues. CDR1 is SGHKS, CDR2 YYEKEE, per germline (reference sequence). Trimming cost V 4 bases and J 4 bases; bases outside gene matches: 2. DNA for the CDR3: TGTGCCAGCAGCCCGGGACTAGCGGGATACAATGAGCAGTTCTTC. It yields the protein CASSPGLAGYNEQFF.